This is a list of T cell receptor beta chains from one sample in a study of blood T cell repertoires in COVID-19. The assay was immunoSEQ multiplex PCR, and TCRdb's table has in-frame clones only and misses some. The table has 13,000 or so clones, approximately 87% seen once. The sample comprised peripheral blood. The receptors derive from a man aged 35 to 55 with active or convalescent COVID-19. Each CDR3 is given with its conserved first and last residue. Each record gives: V gene, D gene, J gene, clone size, CDR3 DNA, CDR3 protein. The D gene is left open where the match is weak. Size values are once, few and many counts, or a class for expanded clones, and some rows have none.

V: TRBV11-2; D: .; J: TRBJ2-3; size: .; DNA: TGTGCCAGCAGCTTCCTCGGCGGGGCGGTACCTAGCTCAGATACGCAGTATTTT; CDR3: CASSFLGGAVPSSDTQYF
V: TRBV27; D: TRBD1; J: TRBJ1-1; size: .; DNA: TGTGCCAGCAACCGGGGACAGGGGAGGTGGATGAACACTGAAGCTTTCTTT; CDR3: CASNRGQGRWMNTEAFF
V: TRBV11-1; D: .; J: TRBJ2-1; size: .; DNA: TGTGCCAGCAGGGACAGTCTTAACAATGAGCAGTTCTTC; CDR3: CASRDSLNNEQFF
V: TRBV7-2; D: .; J: TRBJ2-7; size: .; DNA: TGTGCCAGCAGCCCATATCGAGGGACCTACGAGCAGTACTTC; CDR3: CASSPYRGTYEQYF
V: TRBV7-7; D: TRBD2; J: TRBJ2-3; size: .; DNA: TGTGCTAGCAGCCCCCGGACTAGGTCAGATACGCAGTATTTT; CDR3: CASSPRTRSDTQYF
V: TRBV7-9; D: TRBD1; J: TRBJ1-4; size: .; DNA: TGTGCCAGCAGCTCCCCAGGGGGAACTAATGAAAAACTGTTTTTT; CDR3: CASSSPGGTNEKLFF
V: TRBV18; D: .; J: TRBJ2-5; size: .; DNA: TGTGCCAGCTCACCACGAGGCGGGGAAGAGACCCAGTACTTC; CDR3: CASSPRGGEETQYF
V: TRBV7-3; D: TRBD2; J: TRBJ2-3; size: .; DNA: TGTGCCAGCAGCTTAACGGGAGCGGGGGCCATGGGCGATACGCAGTATTTT; CDR3: CASSLTGAGAMGDTQYF
V: TRBV2; D: .; J: TRBJ1-2; size: .; DNA: TGTGCCAGCAGTGAAAGACAGGTCTATGGCTACACCTTC; CDR3: CASSERQVYGYTF
V: TRBV29-1; D: TRBD1; J: TRBJ2-3; size: once; DNA: TGCAGCGCCGAAGGGACAGGGGATAGCACAGATACGCAGTATTTT; CDR3: CSAEGTGDSTDTQYF
V: TRBV25-1; D: .; J: TRBJ2-1; size: few; DNA: TGTGCCAGCAGCGCCATTACAAAGTGGTTCTTC; CDR3: CASSAITKWFF
V: TRBV6-1; D: .; J: TRBJ2-7; size: .; DNA: TGTGCCAGCAGTGAGGTTCGAGCCCCCTACGAGCAGTACTTC; CDR3: CASSEVRAPYEQYF
V: TRBV2; D: TRBD1; J: TRBJ1-6; size: .; DNA: TGTGCCAACCGGGACAGGGAAAATTCACCCCTCCACTTT; CDR3: CANRDRENSPLHF
V: TRBV12-3/TRBV12-4; D: .; J: TRBJ1-5; size: .; DNA: TGTGCCAGCAGCCCCGGGGGTAATCAGCCCCAGCATTTT; CDR3: CASSPGGNQPQHF
V: TRBV28; D: TRBD1; J: TRBJ2-1; size: once; DNA: TGTGCCAGCAGTACCACAGGGGGTTTGGGTGTTGAGCAGTTCTTC; CDR3: CASSTTGGLGVEQFF
V: TRBV4-1; D: .; J: TRBJ1-3; size: .; DNA: TGCGCCAGCAGCCACCCCCAAAGGCTCGACAGGCTCTCTGGAAACACCATATATTTT; CDR3: CASSHPQRLDRLSGNTIYF
V: TRBV5-5; D: .; J: TRBJ2-4; size: few; DNA: TGTGCCAGCAGCTTGGGACATCTAACCAAAAACATTCAGTACTTC; CDR3: CASSLGHLTKNIQYF
V: TRBV2; D: TRBD1; J: TRBJ1-5; size: .; DNA: TGTGCCAGCAGACCGCAGGGGGGCAATCAGCCCCAGCATTTT; CDR3: CASRPQGGNQPQHF
V: TRBV7-6; D: TRBD2; J: TRBJ2-1; size: .; DNA: TGTGCCAGCAGCCCCCTGGGGTGGACTAGCTCCTACAATGAGCAGTTCTTC; CDR3: CASSPLGWTSSYNEQFF
V: TRBV11-2; D: .; J: TRBJ2-5; size: .; DNA: TGTGCCAGCAGCTTAATGCGGTCACAAGAGACCCAGTACTTC; CDR3: CASSLMRSQETQYF
V: TRBV3-1/TRBV3-2; D: TRBD1; J: TRBJ1-2; size: few; DNA: TGTGCCAGCAGCCCGCAAGTGTTGGACAGGACAGCTAACTATGGCTACACCTTC; CDR3: CASSPQVLDRTANYGYTF
V: TRBV11-2; D: TRBD2; J: TRBJ2-5; size: .; DNA: TGTGCCAGCAGCTTACTATTACTAGCGGGGAGTCAAGAGACCCAGTACTTC; CDR3: CASSLLLLAGSQETQYF
V: TRBV10-3; D: .; J: TRBJ1-1; size: once; DNA: TGTGCCATCAGCGCCCGGCAGGGAGGGATTGGGGACACTGAAGCTTTCTTT; CDR3: CAISARQGGIGDTEAFF
V: TRBV5-6; D: .; J: TRBJ2-4; size: .; DNA: TGTGCCAGCAGCTTCAGTAAAACCCCATTTCAGTACTTC; CDR3: CASSFSKTPFQYF
V: TRBV3-1/TRBV3-2; D: TRBD1; J: TRBJ2-7; size: .; DNA: TGTGCCAGCAGCATGACAGGGGCTCTCAAGTACTTC; CDR3: CASSMTGALKYF
V: TRBV6-5; D: .; J: TRBJ1-1; size: .; DNA: TGTGCCACCCGGGCAGGAGAGGGTGCTGAAGCTTTCTTT; CDR3: CATRAGEGAEAFF
V: TRBV7-6; D: TRBD2; J: TRBJ2-3; size: .; DNA: TGTGCCAGCAGCTTAGTCGCCGGACTAGCGGGGGTTAGCACAGATACGCAGTATTTT; CDR3: CASSLVAGLAGVSTDTQYF
V: TRBV2; D: .; J: TRBJ1-2; size: .; DNA: TGTGCCAGCAGTGTGGCGGAGGGCGGTGGCTACACCTTC; CDR3: CASSVAEGGGYTF
V: TRBV18; D: .; J: TRBJ1-2; size: once; DNA: TGTGCCACCTTAGTCGGGGGGTATGGCTACACCTTC; CDR3: CATLVGGYGYTF
V: TRBV5-6; D: .; J: TRBJ1-2; size: .; DNA: TGTGCCAGCAGCGGCGTTGGACAGCACTATGGCTACACCTTC; CDR3: CASSGVGQHYGYTF
V: TRBV29-1; D: TRBD1; J: TRBJ1-4; size: .; DNA: TGCAGCGTTGAAGATTACAGGGGGCGCGAAGAAAAACTGTTTTTT; CDR3: CSVEDYRGREEKLFF
V: TRBV4-3; D: .; J: TRBJ1-1; size: .; DNA: TGCGCCAGCAGCCGCATTGGATGGGAGGGGTCGAACACTGAAGCTTTCTTT; CDR3: CASSRIGWEGSNTEAFF
V: TRBV14; D: .; J: TRBJ2-1; size: .; DNA: TGTGCCAGCAGCCAAGATATGGCCGGCGGGGAGCAGTTCTTC; CDR3: CASSQDMAGGEQFF
V: TRBV6-4; D: .; J: TRBJ1-2; size: .; DNA: TGTGCCAGCCCCATCACACAGGGAGGGGAGGACGGCTACACCTTC; CDR3: CASPITQGGEDGYTF
V: TRBV4-3; D: .; J: TRBJ1-3; size: .; DNA: TGCGCCAGCAGCCAAGATATTGGCGTCAGGGGAATCCACTCTGGAAACACCATATATTTT; CDR3: CASSQDIGVRGIHSGNTIYF
V: TRBV7-2; D: .; J: TRBJ1-2; size: .; DNA: TGTGCCAGCAGCTTAGGGGGGCCGGGGTACTATGGCTACACCTTC; CDR3: CASSLGGPGYYGYTF
V: TRBV18; D: .; J: TRBJ1-4; size: .; DNA: TGTGCCAGCTCACCTGGCAGGGATGAAAAACTGTTTTTT; CDR3: CASSPGRDEKLFF
V: TRBV12-3/TRBV12-4; D: .; J: TRBJ1-2; size: .; DNA: TGTGCCACCCAACGGGGGAGTTATGGCTACACCTTC; CDR3: CATQRGSYGYTF
V: TRBV4-1; D: TRBD1; J: TRBJ1-6; size: .; DNA: TGCGCCAGCAGCCGGTCAAAACAGGGGGCCCTCTATAATTCACCCCTCCACTTT; CDR3: CASSRSKQGALYNSPLHF
V: TRBV6-1; D: TRBD2; J: TRBJ2-3; size: .; DNA: TGTGCCAGCAGTGAAGGGCCAGCGGGGCCACATACGCAGTATTTT; CDR3: CASSEGPAGPHTQYF
V: TRBV24-1; D: TRBD1; J: TRBJ1-2; size: few; DNA: TGTGCCACCAGTGATTTTGAGTCGGGGACAGGGGCGTATGGCTACACCTTC; CDR3: CATSDFESGTGAYGYTF
V: TRBV11-2; D: .; J: TRBJ2-3; size: .; DNA: TGTGCCAGCAGCTTAGATGCGGAATTCACAGATACGCAGTATTTT; CDR3: CASSLDAEFTDTQYF
V: TRBV6-6; D: TRBD2; J: TRBJ2-7; size: .; DNA: TGTGCCAGCAGTCCGCACCCCCTGCAGACTAGCGGGGGTGTTTACGAGCAGTACTTC; CDR3: CASSPHPLQTSGGVYEQYF